Each of the 29 T cell receptor beta chains below was sequenced from the same sample in a study of Graves' ophthalmopathy and Graves' hyperthyroidism. For repertoire sequencing, the TCR beta CDR3 regions were amplified from RNA transcripts. After a first-round RT-PCR with HTBI primers, a second-round multiplex PCR was run. TCRdb reprocessed the multiplex PCR reads with MiXCR, giving one entry per CDR3 protein. The sample yields over a million distinct CDR3 sequences, roughly two fifths seen once. The sequenced sample consisted of peripheral blood or thyroid tissue (not recorded which). All receptors derive from an adult man with Graves' hyperthyroidism.

J is TRBJ2-5 and V is TRBV11-2; a weak D match, TRBD1 (6 bases). Germline assignment: CDR1 SGHAT and CDR2 FQNNGV. Trimming took off 3 bases at V and 1 base at J, with 15 bases between the two ends. This CDR3 has 16 amino acids. This chain's CDR3 is CASSLSEQGLQETQYF. The CDR3 coding sequence is TGTGCCAGCAGCTTGTCCGAGCAGGGGCTCCAAGAGACCCAGTACTTC.

This CDR3 reads CSVEGGVPNVLTF. CDR3 nucleotides: TGCAGCGTTGAGGGCGGGGTACCCAACGTCCTGACTTTC. This chain connects TRBV29-1 to TRBJ2-6; maybe TRBD2 (6 bases). Deletions cut 3 bases from V and 8 bases from J, with 11 bases between. Germline V CDR1 and CDR2: SQVTM, ANQGSEA. CDR3 length equals 13 residues.

This clonotype has ten or more counts. The genes are TRBV29-1 and TRBJ1-1; 7 bases map to TRBD1. Looked up from germline, CDR1 is SQVTM and CDR2 is ANQGSEA. The CDR3 extends over 14 amino acids. The V and J ends lost 5 bases and 1 base, in that order; junction bases with no gene match: 7. CDR3 region: CSVTGTVRNTEAFF. The CDR3 DNA reads as TGCAGCGTTACCGGGACAGTTCGGAACACTGAAGCTTTCTTT.

At least ten counts were recorded for this clonotype. The chain employs TRBV29-1 and TRBJ2-2, with D tentatively TRBD1 or TRBD2 (5 bases each). V was trimmed by 5 bases and J by 5 bases, leaving 15 bases between them. This CDR3 is built from 14 residues. Germline CDR1 and CDR2: SQVTM and ANQGSEA. The CDR3, as DNA: TGCAGCGTTTTCCCGGGGCAGAGGACCGGGGAGCTGTTTTTT. Translated: CSVFPGQRTGELFF.

This clonotype was found many times. V gene TRBV2 combines with J gene TRBJ2-5; D remains ambiguous. Germline V CDR1 and CDR2: SNHLY, FYNNEI. The CDR3 contains 12 residues. V was shortened by 2 bases and J by 9 bases, with 10 bases between the two germline ends. The CDR3 here is CASSEQSVAQYF. CDR3 sequence (DNA): TGTGCCAGCAGTGAACAGTCCGTAGCCCAGTACTTC.

Note on this clonotype: Being one base from a much bigger clone, this may be a read error. V usage is TRBV7-9 and J usage is TRBJ2-7, with TRBD1 as a possible D gene (6 bases). CDR3 length: 13 residues. Trimming removed 3 bases from V and 7 bases from J, with 13 bases in between. Germline V gene data show CDR1 as SEHNR and CDR2 as FQNEAQ (reference sequence). The CDR3 loop is CASSFRGANEQYF. As DNA, the CDR3 is TGTGCCAGCAGCTTCAGGGGAGCCAATGAGCAGTACTTC.

This chain links TRBV20-1 with TRBJ1-2, with 9 bases fitting TRBD1. The CDR3 spans 13 residues. Germline loops: CDR1 DFQATT, CDR2 SNEGSKA (reference sequence). The CDR3, as DNA: TGCAGACCTCCTACCGGGACAGGGTTTGGCTACACCTTC. Encoded protein: CRPPTGTGFGYTF.

At least ten counts were recorded for this clonotype. The chain uses TRBV14 and TRBJ2-7, with D tentatively TRBD1 or TRBD2 (5 bases each). This CDR3 contains 16 residues. Trimming pared 6 bases from V and 2 bases from J, leaving 20 bases between. Germline V gene sequence: CDR1 SGHDN, CDR2 FVKESK. The CDR3: CASSPTPGRRPYEQYF. For the CDR3, the DNA is TGTGCCAGCAGTCCGACCCCGGGACGGAGGCCCTACGAGCAGTACTTC.

In this sample, this clonotype turned up many times. The chain uses TRBV10-3 and TRBJ2-7; 8 bases agree with TRBD1. The trim removed 4 bases at V and 5 bases at J, leaving 10 bases unmatched. In germline, CDR1 is ENHRY, CDR2 SYGVKD. The CDR3 has 15 amino acids. CDR3 sequence (DNA): TGTGCCATCAGTGCCCTTAGGACAGGGACCCACGAGCAGTACTTC. Its translation: CAISALRTGTHEQYF.

This clonotype was seen at least ten times. V gene TRBV12-3 or TRBV12-4 combines with J gene TRBJ1-1, with D possibly matching TRBD1 (6 bases). The CDR3 runs to 14 residues. The V end was cut by 2 bases, the J end by 5 bases, with 12 bases between. This chain's CDR3 is CASSLRGRTTEAFF. The CDR3 DNA is TGTGCCAGCAGTTTACGGGGGCGTACGACTGAAGCTTTCTTT.

This clonotype occurred a few times. A junction end diverges from the germline sequence, so it may reflect a read error. The genes are TRBV10-3 and TRBJ1-1, with D possibly being TRBD1 (5 bases). CDR1 and CDR2 from the germline V gene are ENHRY and SYGVKD. The CDR3 is 15 amino acids. CDR3 DNA: TGTGCCAGCAGTGCCACCGGGGGGGTGAACACTGAAGCTTTCTTT. The encoded protein is CASSATGGVNTEAFF.

The table lists this clonotype with a few counts. A clone one base away is much larger, so this may be a read error. V is TRBV19 and J is TRBJ1-5, with a tentative D call TRBD1 (5 bases). Germline V CDR1 and CDR2: LNHDA, SQIVND (reference sequence). The CDR3 has 14 residues. The CDR3 region has the DNA TGCGCCAGCAGCCGCCGACAGCAGAATCAGCCCCAGCATTTT. Its protein product is CASSRRQQNQPQHF.

The chain is built from TRBV11-2 and TRBJ2-7; D gene uncertain. The germline gives CDR1 SGHAT, CDR2 FQNNGV. The CDR3 has 15 amino acids. V dropped 1 base and J dropped 0 bases, with 10 bases sitting between them. CDR3 sequence reads: CASSLGLSDSYEQYF. CDR3 coding DNA: TGTGCCAGCAGCTTAGGGTTATCAGACTCCTACGAGCAGTACTTC.

The gene calls are TRBV6-6 and TRBJ2-7; 7 bases align to TRBD1. The germline gives CDR1 MNHNY, CDR2 SVGAGI (reference sequence). CDR3 length: 15 amino acids. The V segment lost 7 bases and the J segment 3 bases; nucleotides outside the gene matches: 12. Here the CDR3 DNA reads TGTGCCAGCACCACTAGGGAAGGGGGCCTCTACGAGCAGTACTTC. Its protein product is CASTTREGGLYEQYF.

This clonotype was seen at least ten times. CDR3 coding DNA: TGTGCCAGCAGCGCCTCACAGGTTACGAACACTGAAGCTTTCTTT. It is translated as CASSASQVTNTEAFF. The chain recombines TRBV9 with TRBJ1-1; D might be TRBD1 (5 bases). The CDR3 spans 15 residues. CDR1 SGDLS and CDR2 YYNGEE come from the germline V gene. The V end was cut by 3 bases, the J end by 1 base, with 13 bases between.

CDR3: CASSLSGRHLHF. DNA for the CDR3: TGTGCCAGCAGTTTGTCTGGGCGCCACCTCCACTTT. The chain employs TRBV12-3 or TRBV12-4 and TRBJ1-6; D is unresolved. The V and J ends lost 3 bases and 15 bases respectively, with 12 bases between them. The CDR3 covers 12 residues.

The rearrangement links TRBV6-2 or TRBV6-3 to TRBJ2-7; 7 bases agree with TRBD1. CDR1 and CDR2 (germline): MNHEY, SVGEGT. V dropped 5 bases and J dropped 2; count of bases not matched to a gene: 9. The CDR3 has 15 residues. CDR3 protein: CASSTTHRGTYEQYF. As DNA, the CDR3 is TGTGCCAGCAGTACCACCCACAGGGGTACCTACGAGCAGTACTTC.

Remarks on this clonotype: At one end the junction does not follow the germline gene, possibly because of a read error. The J gene is TRBJ2-5, the V gene TRBV29-1; D may correspond to TRBD1 or TRBD2 (5 bases each). The CDR3 extends over 11 amino acids. Germline lookup yields CDR1 SQVTM and CDR2 ANQGSEA. This CDR3 is CSVGSVGWGFF. CDR3 nucleotides: TGCAGCGTTGGAAGCGTGGGGTGGGGGTTCTTC.

This clonotype was observed at least ten times. The V gene is TRBV5-1, the J gene TRBJ2-5, with D perhaps TRBD1 (5 bases). Germline CDR1 and CDR2: SGHRS and YFSETQ. The CDR3 loop spans 13 amino acids. V lost 0 bases to trimming and J lost 7 bases, with 10 bases between them. The DNA for the CDR3 is TGCGCCAGCAGCTTGGGTCAAAGGGGGACCCAGTACTTC. Translated, it gives CASSLGQRGTQYF.

J is TRBJ1-5 and V is TRBV28; D gene unclear. Germline V gene data show CDR1 as MDHEN and CDR2 as SYDVKM. CDR3 length equals 15 residues. The germline V and J ends were trimmed by 2 bases and 2 bases, with 10 bases remaining between them. The CDR3 sequence: CASSLPTEGNQPQHF. The CDR3 nucleotides are TGTGCCAGCAGTTTACCCACGGAGGGCAATCAGCCCCAGCATTTT.

The chain links TRBV7-4 to TRBJ2-7; 14 bases align to TRBD2. V trimming: 3 bases; J trimming: 2 bases; junction bases outside the gene matches: 3. This CDR3 is built from 16 residues. CDR1 is SGHVT, CDR2 SQSDAQ, per germline. CDR3 DNA sequence: TGTGCCAGCAGCTTTGGGGGACTAGCGGGAGCCTACGAGCAGTACTTC. Translation: CASSFGGLAGAYEQYF.

This clonotype was seen many times. CDR3 protein: CASSQEEWGNQETQYF. DNA for the CDR3: TGTGCCAGCAGCCAAGAAGAGTGGGGGAACCAAGAGACCCAGTACTTC. The V gene is TRBV14, the J gene TRBJ2-5; D is perhaps TRBD1 or TRBD2 (5 bases each). The CDR3 consists of 16 residues. The germline V gene has CDR1 SGHDN and CDR2 FVKESK. V was cut by 0 bases and J by 0 bases, with 11 bases left in between.

Turning to this clonotype: Likely a read error: the CDR3 ends without its conserved phenylalanine or tryptophan. V usage is TRBV29-1 and J usage is TRBJ1-4; D might be TRBD1 (5 bases). V lost 7 bases, J lost 0 bases, and 15 bases lay in between. Per the germline V gene, CDR1 is SQVTM and CDR2 is ANQGSEA. The CDR3 covers 15 residues. The DNA for the CDR3 is TGCAGCGCAGGTGGGACGCCTGCAACTAATGAAAAACTGTTTTCT. Translated: CSAGGTPATNEKLFS.

This clonotype was seen more than once but under ten times. The rearrangement joins TRBV11-2 to TRBJ2-7; TRBD1 is a possible D gene (6 bases). Germline CDR1 SGHAT, CDR2 FQNNGV. Trimming removed 5 bases from V and 6 bases from J, with 20 bases in between. This CDR3 comprises 15 residues. For the CDR3, the DNA is TGTGCCAGCAGCCCGACAACAGGGTCTTTTACCGAGCAGTACTTC. Translating gives CASSPTTGSFTEQYF.

The rearrangement uses TRBV9 and TRBJ1-5; tentative D call: TRBD1 (5 bases). V lost 5 bases and J lost 7, with 19 bases in between. The CDR3 sequence is 15 residues long. CDR1 is SGDLS and CDR2 is YYNGEE in the germline V gene. CDR3 in DNA: TGTGCCAGCAGTTTAATTACAGGTTCTCACCAGCCCCAGCATTTT. Translation gives CASSLITGSHQPQHF. Based on the CDR3 plus reference TRBV9 and TRBJ1-5, the full variable domain is DSGVTQTPKHLITATGQRVTLRCSPRSGDLSVYWYQQSLDQGLQFLIQYYNGEERAKGNILERFSAQQFPDLHSELNLSSLELGDSALYFCASSLITGSHQPQHFGDGTRLSIL.

This clonotype was recorded at least ten times. The V and J genes are TRBV10-2 and TRBJ1-6; 10 positions match TRBD1. V was clipped by 3 bases and J by 4 bases; unmatched bases: 6. Germline V gene data show CDR1 as WSHSY and CDR2 as SAAADI. The CDR3 runs to 17 residues. The CDR3 coding sequence is TGCGCCAGCAGTGATATTTGGGACAGGGGATATAATTCACCCCTCCACTTT. It is translated as CASSDIWDRGYNSPLHF.

There are many counts of this clonotype. V gene TRBV2 combines with J gene TRBJ1-1, with TRBD1 matching over 10 bases. V was clipped by 8 bases and J by 4 bases; unmatched bases: 7. Germline V gene lookup returns CDR1 SNHLY and CDR2 FYNNEI. There are 14 residues in the CDR3. The CDR3 bases are TGTGCCAGCTGGGGACAGGGGTATAGCACTGAAGCTTTCTTT. This encodes CASWGQGYSTEAFF.

The table lists this clonotype with many counts. The rearrangement links TRBV29-1 to TRBJ1-2; a weak D match, TRBD1 (6 bases). Germline CDR1 reads SQVTM; CDR2 reads ANQGSEA. This CDR3 has 12 residues. V was trimmed by 1 base and J by 5 bases, leaving 8 bases between them. CDR3 sequence: CSVEVGGYGYTF. DNA of the CDR3: TGCAGCGTTGAAGTAGGGGGGTATGGCTACACCTTC.

In its sample, this clonotype was seen a few times. The CDR3 spells CASSQYGFNQPQHF. In nucleotides, the CDR3 is TGTGCCAGCAGCCAATACGGCTTTAATCAGCCCCAGCATTTT. The V call is TRBV14, the J call TRBJ1-5; D remains ambiguous. Trimming took 2 bases from V and 4 from J, leaving 9 bases between them. CDR1 and CDR2 (germline): SGHDN, FVKESK. The CDR3 runs to 14 residues.